The T cell receptor beta chain described here comes from a study of follicular helper T cells after annual influenza vaccination. Study-level results: Successive annual vaccinations recalled a recurrent oligoclonal ICOS+CD38+ cTfh response with influenza-specific clonotypes. Undersampling of larger non-cTfh compartments could not be excluded. Day 7 ICOS+CD38+ clones later appeared mostly in ICOS-CD38- cTfh.

Sequencing of TCRB used Survey level resolution. The table came from immunoSEQ multiplex PCR; TCRdb's copy has only in-frame clones and leaves some out. Among some 14,000 clones listed, roughly 74% were seen once. Sample time point: 2015-2016 season, pre-vaccination. Of note for this clone: Its antigen is not identified.

CDR1 and CDR2 (germline): SGDLS, YYNGEE. The CDR3 is 15 residues long. The germline V and J ends were trimmed by 0 bases and 9 bases, with 15 bases remaining between them. This sequence joins TRBV9 and TRBJ2-2; possible D gene TRBD1, 7 bases. Sequenced material: CXCR5- memory CD4+ T cells sorted from blood, taken on the day of influenza vaccination. The sequence came from an adult who received the influenza vaccine. CDR3: CASSVDRQGGRELFF. The CDR3 DNA reads TGTGCCAGCAGCGTAGATCGACAGGGAGGCAGGGAGCTGTTTTTT. Looking up the rest from reference TRBV9 and TRBJ2-2 gives the full variable domain: DSGVTQTPKHLITATGQRVTLRCSPRSGDLSVYWYQQSLDQGLQFLIQYYNGEERAKGNILERFSAQQFPDLHSELNLSSLELGDSALYFCASSVDRQGGRELFFGEGSRLTVL.